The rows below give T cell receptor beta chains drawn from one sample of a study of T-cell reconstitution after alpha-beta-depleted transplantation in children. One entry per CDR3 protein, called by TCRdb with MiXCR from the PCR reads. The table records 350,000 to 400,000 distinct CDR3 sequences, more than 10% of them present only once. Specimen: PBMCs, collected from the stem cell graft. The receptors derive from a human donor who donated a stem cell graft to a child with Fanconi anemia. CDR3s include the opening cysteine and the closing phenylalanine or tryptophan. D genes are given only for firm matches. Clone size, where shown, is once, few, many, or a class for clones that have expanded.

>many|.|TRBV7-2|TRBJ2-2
CASSRERINTGELFF
TGTGCCAGCAGCCGGGAGAGGATAAACACCGGGGAGCTGTTTTTT
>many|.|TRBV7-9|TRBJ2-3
CASSEGGTDTQYF
TGTGCCAGCAGCGAGGGGGGCACAGATACGCAGTATTTT
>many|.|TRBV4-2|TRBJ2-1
CASSQESSSSYNEQFF
TGTGCCAGCAGCCAAGAGTCCTCCAGCTCCTACAATGAGCAGTTCTTC
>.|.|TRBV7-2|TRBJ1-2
CASSLETRYGYTF
TGTGCCAGCAGCTTAGAAACCCGCTATGGCTACACCTTC
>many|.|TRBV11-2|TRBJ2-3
CASSLARGGDTDTQYF
TGTGCCAGCAGCTTAGCACGTGGTGGGGACACAGATACGCAGTATTTT
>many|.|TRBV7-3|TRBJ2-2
CASSPGSGELFF
TGTGCCAGCAGCCCGGGGTCCGGGGAGCTGTTTTTT
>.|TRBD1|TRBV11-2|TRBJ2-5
CASSLDGTAGGWTQYF
TGTGCCAGCAGCTTAGATGGGACAGCCGGTGGGTGGACCCAGTACTTC
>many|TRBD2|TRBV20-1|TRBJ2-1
CSAAGGAGTYNEQFF
TGCAGTGCGGCCGGGGGAGCGGGAACCTACAATGAGCAGTTCTTC
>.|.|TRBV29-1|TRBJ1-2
CSVEEGAKLNYGYTF
TGCAGCGTTGAAGAGGGGGCAAAACTCAACTATGGCTACACCTTC
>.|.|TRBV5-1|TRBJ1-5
CASSFESNQPQHF
TGCGCCAGCAGCTTCGAGAGCAATCAGCCCCAGCATTTT
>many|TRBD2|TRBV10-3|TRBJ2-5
CAISVGGGQETQYF
TGTGCCATCAGTGTTGGGGGGGGACAAGAGACCCAGTACTTC
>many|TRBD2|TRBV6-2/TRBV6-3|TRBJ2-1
CASSYLSGGDEQFF
TGTGCCAGCAGTTACTTGAGCGGGGGCGATGAGCAGTTCTTC
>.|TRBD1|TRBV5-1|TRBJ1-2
CASSLGGQGSYGYTF
TGCGCCAGCAGCTTGGGGGGACAGGGTTCTTATGGCTACACCTTC
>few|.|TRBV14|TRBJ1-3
CASSQNRDLNF
TGTGCCAGCAGCCAAAATCGGGACCTAAATTTT
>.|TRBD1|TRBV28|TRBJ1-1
CASRPGQGNTEAFF
TGTGCCAGCCGGCCGGGACAGGGGAACACTGAAGCTTTCTTT
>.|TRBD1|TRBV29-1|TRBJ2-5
CSVGTGGAGETQYF
TGCAGCGTGGGGACAGGGGGCGCCGGGGAGACCCAGTACTTC
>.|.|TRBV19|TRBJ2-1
CASTHSNEQFF
TGTGCCAGTACCCACAGCAATGAGCAGTTCTTC
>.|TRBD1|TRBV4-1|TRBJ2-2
CASSHRRGLYTGELFF
TGCGCCAGCAGCCACCGTAGGGGGCTATACACCGGGGAGCTGTTTTTT
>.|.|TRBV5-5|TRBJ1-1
CASSLARPASEAFF
TGTGCCAGCAGCTTGGCGAGGCCGGCCAGTGAAGCTTTCTTT
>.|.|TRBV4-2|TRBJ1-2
CASSQVSRSYDGYTF
TGTGCCAGCAGCCAAGTATCTAGGTCCTACGACGGCTACACCTTC
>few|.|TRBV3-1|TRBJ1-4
CASSLQWREKLFF
TGTGCCAGCAGCCTCCAATGGCGGGAAAAACTGTTTTTT
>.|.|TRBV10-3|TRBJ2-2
CAISEQVGGTGELFF
TGTGCCATCAGTGAGCAGGTGGGGGGCACCGGGGAGCTGTTTTTT
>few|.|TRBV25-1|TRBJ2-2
CASRVGRDTGELFF
TGTGCCAGCCGCGTGGGGCGGGACACCGGGGAGCTGTTTTTT
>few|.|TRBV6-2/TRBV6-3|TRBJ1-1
CASSYSTVPTEAFF
TGTGCCAGCAGTTACTCGACAGTCCCCACTGAAGCTTTCTTT
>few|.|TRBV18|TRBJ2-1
CASSPRGTKNNEQFF
TGTGCCAGCTCACCAAGGGGGACAAAGAATAATGAGCAGTTCTTC
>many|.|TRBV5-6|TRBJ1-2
CASSLVDRGYGYTF
TGTGCCAGCAGCTTGGTCGACCGCGGCTATGGCTACACCTTC
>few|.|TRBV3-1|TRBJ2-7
CASSPTPNSYEQYF
TGTGCCAGCAGCCCGACACCGAACTCCTACGAGCAGTACTTC
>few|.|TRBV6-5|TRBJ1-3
CASSYSIEGAGNTIYF
TGTGCCAGCAGTTACTCGATAGAAGGGGCTGGAAACACCATATATTTT
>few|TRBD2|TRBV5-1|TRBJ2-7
CASSPAGLAGEASYEQYF
TGCGCCAGCAGCCCGGCGGGGCTAGCGGGGGAGGCGTCCTACGAGCAGTACTTC
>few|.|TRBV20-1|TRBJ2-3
CSARGDSGADTQYF
TGCAGTGCCAGAGGAGACTCTGGGGCAGATACGCAGTATTTT
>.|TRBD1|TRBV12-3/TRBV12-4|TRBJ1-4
CASSPFAGTGLFF
TGTGCCAGCAGCCCTTTCGCCGGGACAGGGTTGTTTTTT
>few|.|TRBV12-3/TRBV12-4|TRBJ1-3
CASSLVRNTIYF
TGTGCCAGCAGTTTAGTACGAAACACCATATATTTT
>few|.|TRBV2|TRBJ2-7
CASRELGGEQYF
TGTGCCAGTCGGGAACTAGGGGGCGAGCAGTACTTC
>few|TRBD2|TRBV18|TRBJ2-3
CASSPSGGSRDTQYF
TGTGCCAGCTCACCTAGCGGGGGGTCGAGAGATACGCAGTATTTT
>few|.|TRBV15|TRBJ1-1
CATSRGTEAFF
TGTGCCACCAGCAGAGGCACTGAAGCTTTCTTT
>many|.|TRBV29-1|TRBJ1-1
CSAGGGGGEAFF
TGCAGCGCGGGTGGGGGAGGCGGTGAAGCTTTCTTT
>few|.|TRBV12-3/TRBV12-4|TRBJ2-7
CASSFDSNYEQYF
TGTGCCAGCAGTTTCGACAGCAACTACGAGCAGTACTTC
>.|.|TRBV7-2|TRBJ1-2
CASSFRDGVDGYTF
TGTGCCAGCAGCTTCCGGGACGGTGTTGATGGCTACACCTTC
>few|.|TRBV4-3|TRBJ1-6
CASSHADGNSPLHF
TGCGCCAGCAGCCACGCCGACGGGAATTCACCCCTCCACTTT
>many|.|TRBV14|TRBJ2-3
CASSQDWGTQYF
TGTGCCAGCAGCCAAGATTGGGGTACGCAGTATTTT
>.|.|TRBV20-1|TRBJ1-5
CSARDFQDSNQPQHF
TGCAGTGCTAGAGATTTTCAGGATAGCAATCAGCCCCAGCATTTT
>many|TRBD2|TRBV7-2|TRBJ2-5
CASGRVFGQETQYF
TGTGCCAGCGGGAGGGTGTTTGGGCAAGAGACCCAGTACTTC
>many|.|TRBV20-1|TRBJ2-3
CSARVHPLGRDTQYF
TGCAGTGCTAGAGTTCACCCTCTGGGAAGAGATACGCAGTATTTT
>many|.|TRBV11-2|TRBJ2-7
CASSLDLDDEQYF
TGTGCCAGCAGCTTAGACCTGGATGACGAGCAGTACTTC
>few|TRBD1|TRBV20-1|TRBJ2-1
CSASPGTGIHEQFF
TGCAGTGCTAGCCCCGGGACAGGGATACATGAGCAGTTCTTC
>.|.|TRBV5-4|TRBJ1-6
CASSAGTRGSPLHF
TGTGCCAGCAGCGCCGGGACAAGAGGGTCACCCCTCCACTTT
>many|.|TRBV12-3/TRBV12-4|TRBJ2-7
CASSDTGIQSSYEQYF
TGTGCCAGCAGTGACACAGGGATACAAAGCTCCTACGAGCAGTACTTC
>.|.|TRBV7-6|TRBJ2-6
CASSFPGTGANVLTF
TGTGCCAGCAGCTTCCCCGGTACTGGGGCCAACGTCCTGACTTTC
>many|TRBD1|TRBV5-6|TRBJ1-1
CASSLGQATMNTEAFF
TGTGCCAGCAGCCTAGGACAGGCTACCATGAACACTGAAGCTTTCTTT
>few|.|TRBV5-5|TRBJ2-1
CASTLDNEQFF
TGTGCCAGCACCTTGGACAATGAGCAGTTCTTC
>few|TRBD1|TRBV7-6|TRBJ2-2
CASSAPTGTTTGELFF
TGTGCCAGCAGCGCCCCGACAGGGACGACCACCGGGGAGCTGTTTTTT
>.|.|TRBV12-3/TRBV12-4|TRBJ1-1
CASSSGAFNEAFF
TGTGCCAGCAGTTCGGGGGCGTTTAATGAAGCTTTCTTT
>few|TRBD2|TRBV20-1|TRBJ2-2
CSARGTSGTGELFF
TGCAGTGCTAGAGGGACTAGCGGCACCGGGGAGCTGTTTTTT